The clone carrying this T cell receptor (beta chain) was picked up many times. CDR1 and CDR2 (germline): SGHVS, FQNEAQ. V lost 7 bases to trimming and J lost 3 bases; unmatched junction nucleotides: 5. The CDR3 has 13 amino acids. Genomic DNA templated the TCR beta VDJ and CDR3 profiling. TCRdb re-called the reads through MiXCR, storing one row per CDR3 protein. The sample yields around 430,000 distinct CDR3 sequences, approximately 33% seen once. This sample was included in a study of CD8+CD57+ T cells in acquired aplastic anemia. Patients sequenced had flow cytometry evidence of CD8+CD57+ cell expansion.

V usage is TRBV7-8 and J usage is TRBJ2-7, with 8 bases aligning to TRBD2. The TCR comes from a human donor with aplastic anemia. The material sequenced was sorted CD4+, CD8+, or CD8+CD57+ T cells (not recorded which) from PBMCs. Here the CDR3 reads CASTGGGYYEQYF. DNA of the CDR3: TGTGCCAGCACGGGGGGGGGCTACTACGAGCAGTACTTC.